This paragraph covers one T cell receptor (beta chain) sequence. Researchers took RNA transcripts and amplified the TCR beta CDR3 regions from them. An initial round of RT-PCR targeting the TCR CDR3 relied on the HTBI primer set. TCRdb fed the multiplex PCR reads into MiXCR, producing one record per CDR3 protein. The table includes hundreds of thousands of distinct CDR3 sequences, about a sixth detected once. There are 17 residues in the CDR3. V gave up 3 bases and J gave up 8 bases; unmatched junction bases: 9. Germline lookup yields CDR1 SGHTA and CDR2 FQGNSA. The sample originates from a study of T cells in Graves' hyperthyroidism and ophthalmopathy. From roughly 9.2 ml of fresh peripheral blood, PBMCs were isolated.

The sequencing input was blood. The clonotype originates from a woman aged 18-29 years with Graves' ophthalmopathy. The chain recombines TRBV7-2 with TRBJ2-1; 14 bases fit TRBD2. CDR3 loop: CASSFRPWTSGRYEQFF. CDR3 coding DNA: TGTGCCAGCAGCTTCCGACCCTGGACTAGCGGGAGGTATGAGCAGTTCTTC.